This TCR beta chain is from a study of OX40 agonist ivuxolimab in advanced cancers. Study overall: Patients assigned to dose escalation were diagnosed with hepatocellular carcinoma, melanoma, renal cell or head and neck cancer.

In germline, CDR1 is SGHRS, CDR2 YFSETQ. The CDR3 contains 14 residues. Losses at the gene ends were 4 bases for V and 5 bases for J; bases not matched to a gene: 3. Clones were read by immunoSEQ multiplex PCR, and TCRdb kept only the in-frame ones, dropping some. The table lists 98,000 or so clones, roughly nine tenths of them singletons, with 0.8% to 1% in the top ten. The sequence was collected from an adult with an advanced solid tumor such as melanoma, head and neck, liver or kidney cancer. Sequences were derived from CD4+ or CD8+ T cells sorted from blood, sampled in a trial of the OX40 agonist ivuxolimab. V and J are TRBV5-1 and TRBJ2-7; 13 bases match TRBD2. The CDR3 loop is CASSPGLAGHEQYF. In DNA form, the CDR3 reads TGCGCCAGCAGCCCGGGACTAGCGGGACACGAGCAGTACTTC.